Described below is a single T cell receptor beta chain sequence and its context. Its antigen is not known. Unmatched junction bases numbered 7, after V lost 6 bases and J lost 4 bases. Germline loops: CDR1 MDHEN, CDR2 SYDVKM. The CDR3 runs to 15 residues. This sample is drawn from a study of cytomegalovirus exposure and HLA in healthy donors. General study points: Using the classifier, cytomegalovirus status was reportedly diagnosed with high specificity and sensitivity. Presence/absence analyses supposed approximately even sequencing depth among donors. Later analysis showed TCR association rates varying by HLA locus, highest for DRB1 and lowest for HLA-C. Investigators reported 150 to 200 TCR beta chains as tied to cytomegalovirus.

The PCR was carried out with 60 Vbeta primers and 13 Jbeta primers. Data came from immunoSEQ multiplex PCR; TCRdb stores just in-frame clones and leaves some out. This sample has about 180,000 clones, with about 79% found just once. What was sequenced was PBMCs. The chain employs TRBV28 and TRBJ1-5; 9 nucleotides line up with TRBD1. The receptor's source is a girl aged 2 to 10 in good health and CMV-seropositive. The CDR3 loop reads CASSATGGMNQPQHF. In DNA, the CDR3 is TGTGCCAGCAGCGCCACAGGGGGCATGAATCAGCCCCAGCATTTT.